The subject of this entry is one T cell receptor (beta chain). The antigen remains undetermined. The data are from a study of CD8 T cells in ankylosing spondylitis. Study-wide results and limits: Clones tied to disease were said to be significantly enriched in matched ankylosing spondylitis synovial fluid. Under 10 highly homologous variants formed a TCR beta motif that appeared characteristic of ankylosing spondylitis blood.

TCRdb redid the calling of the 5' RACE reads with MiXCR, one entry per CDR3 protein. The sample lists 100,000 to 150,000 distinct CDR3 sequences, around 8.5% occurring once. This sequence originates from a male donor with ankylosing spondylitis or in good health (not recorded which). Sequencing was done on a sample of blood, either unsorted or a sorted T cell fraction (not recorded which).

CDR3 amino acids: CATAMGGPHSYEQYF. CDR3 DNA sequence: TGTGCCACTGCCATGGGGGGCCCACACTCCTACGAGCAGTACTTC. The genes are TRBV7-8 and TRBJ2-7, with D possibly being TRBD1 or TRBD2 (6 bases each). The CDR3 consists of 15 residues. Germline V lookup: CDR1 SGHVS, CDR2 FQNEAQ. The V and J ends lost 10 bases and 0 bases respectively, with 19 bases between them.